The T cell receptor beta chain described here comes from a study of siplizumab effects on memory and regulatory T cells. Method: immunoSEQ multiplex PCR; TCRdb's copy keeps in-frame clones and lacks some. The table has around 58,000 clones, roughly 80% seen once; the top ten hold 3.5% to 4.5%. Germline CDR1 reads SNHLY; CDR2 reads FYNNEI. The length of the CDR3 is 14 residues. The junction had 6 bases not matched to a gene; V was cut back by 6 bases and J by 4 bases. Overall study results and limits: Proliferating Tregs' suppressive function in siplizumab cultures went unconfirmed. With siplizumab, Treg-derived clones averaged about 70% of mappable alloreactive CD4+ clones, versus 26.9% in controls. A naive or memory phenotype could not be assigned to roughly 80-95% of the proliferating CD4+ or CD8+ clones. In unstimulated cells, naive T cells appeared more diverse than memory T cells and seemed major alloresponse contributors.

Regarding this clone: The target antigen is unknown.

V and J are TRBV2 and TRBJ2-1; 7 bases are shared with TRBD2. Material for sequencing was memory CD4+ T cells sorted from blood. The TCR comes from a human donor in good health. CDR3 sequence (DNA): TGTGCCAGCAGGTTACTAGCGACGTACAATGAGCAGTTCTTC. Residues: CASRLLATYNEQFF.